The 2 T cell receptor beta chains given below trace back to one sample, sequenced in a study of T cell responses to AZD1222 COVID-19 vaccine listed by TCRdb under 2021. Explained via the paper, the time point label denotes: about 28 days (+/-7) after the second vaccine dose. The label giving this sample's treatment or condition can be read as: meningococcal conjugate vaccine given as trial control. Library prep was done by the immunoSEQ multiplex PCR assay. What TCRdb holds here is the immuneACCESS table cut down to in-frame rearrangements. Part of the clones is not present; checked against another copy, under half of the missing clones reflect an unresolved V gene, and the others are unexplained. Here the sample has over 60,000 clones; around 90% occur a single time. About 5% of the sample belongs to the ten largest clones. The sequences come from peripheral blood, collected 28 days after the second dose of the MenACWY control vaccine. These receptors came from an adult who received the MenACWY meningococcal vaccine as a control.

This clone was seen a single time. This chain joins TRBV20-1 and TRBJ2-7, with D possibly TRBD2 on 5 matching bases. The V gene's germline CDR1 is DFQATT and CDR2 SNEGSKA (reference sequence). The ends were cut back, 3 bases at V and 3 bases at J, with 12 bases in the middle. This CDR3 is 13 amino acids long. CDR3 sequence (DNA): TGCAGTGCTAGTCCGGGAAACCACTACGAGCAGTACTTC. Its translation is CSASPGNHYEQYF.

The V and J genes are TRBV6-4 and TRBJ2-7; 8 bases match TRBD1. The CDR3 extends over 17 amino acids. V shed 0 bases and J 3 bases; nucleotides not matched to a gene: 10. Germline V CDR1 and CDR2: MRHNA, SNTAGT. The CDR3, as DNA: TGTGCCAGCAGTGACTCGATCAGGGGGCGGGGATGCTACGAGCAGTACTTC. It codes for CASSDSIRGRGCYEQYF.